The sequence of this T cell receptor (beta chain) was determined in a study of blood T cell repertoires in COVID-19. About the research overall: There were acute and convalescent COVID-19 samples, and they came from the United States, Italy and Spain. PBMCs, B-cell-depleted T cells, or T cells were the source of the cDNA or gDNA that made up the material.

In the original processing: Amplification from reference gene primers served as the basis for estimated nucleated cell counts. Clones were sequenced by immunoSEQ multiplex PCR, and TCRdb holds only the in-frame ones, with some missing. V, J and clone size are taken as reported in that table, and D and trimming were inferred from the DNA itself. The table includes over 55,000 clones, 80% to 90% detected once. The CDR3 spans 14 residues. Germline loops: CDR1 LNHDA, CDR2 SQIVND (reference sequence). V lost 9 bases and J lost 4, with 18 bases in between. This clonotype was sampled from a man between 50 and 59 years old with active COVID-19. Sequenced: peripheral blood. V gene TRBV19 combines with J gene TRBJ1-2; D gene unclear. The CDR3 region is CARRGRDLAYGYTF. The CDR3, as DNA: TGTGCCAGAAGAGGTCGGGATTTAGCCTATGGCTACACCTTC.